The clone carrying this TCR beta chain was counted between two and nine times. Antigen: not known. With a J-beta primer mix and a sample-barcoded 5' primer, a second PCR ran about 7 to 11 cycles. TCRdb re-analysed the 5' RACE reads in MiXCR, keeping a single row per CDR3 protein. This sample has about 680,000 distinct CDR3 sequences, with around 45% found just once. This entry is derived from a study of blood T cells in healthy people across ages. Study-level points and caveats: Those diversity estimates obtained from one million T cells were thought to be underestimates. As naive T cell percentage varied, TCR beta diversity correlated strongly with it.

Deletions cut 2 bases from V and 7 bases from J, with 9 bases between. Germline V gene data show CDR1 as DFQATT and CDR2 as SNEGSKA (reference sequence). The length of the CDR3 is 11 residues. Sample: blood. The receptor's source is an older woman in good health. This chain joins TRBV20-1 and TRBJ2-7, with D unresolved. CDR3 coding DNA: TGCAGTGCTAGACAGGATAATGAGCAGTACTTC. Its protein is CSARQDNEQYF.